The TCR beta chain under discussion was sequenced for a study of T cells in Graves' hyperthyroidism and ophthalmopathy. With respect to this clonotype: Its specificity is not known.

Notes on the study in general: Clonotypes that were expanded in thyroid above 0.001 mostly appeared in blood too.

RNA transcripts served as the template for amplifying TCR beta CDR3 regions. A first-round RT-PCR of the TCR CDR3 used the HTBI primer set. TCRdb re-analysed the multiplex PCR reads in MiXCR, keeping a single row per CDR3 protein. The repertoire includes approximately 600,000 distinct CDR3 sequences, over 12% of them detected once, and more than 6% sits in the top ten. With 2 bases clipped from V and 4 bases from J, the junction kept 7 bases outside the gene matches. The CDR3 sequence is 16 residues long. The germline CDR1 and CDR2 sequences are LGHNA and YNFKEQ. This chain uses TRBV4-2 with TRBJ1-2, with TRBD1 matching over 10 bases. Sequencing was done on a sample of blood. The receptor was derived from a woman between 18 and 29 years old with Graves' ophthalmopathy. This CDR3 is CASSQFRDRGLYGYTF. The CDR3 DNA is TGTGCCAGCAGCCAATTCCGGGACAGGGGCCTCTATGGCTACACCTTC.